This TCR beta chain was sequenced in a study of blood T cells in healthy people across ages (dated by TCRdb to the mid-2010s). Study-wide context: In model experiments, template switching captured roughly one uniquely barcoded TCR beta cDNA molecule for every two T cells. Age-related changes in TCR beta repertoire diversity were measured in the study by deep sequencing normalized with unique cDNA molecular identifiers. Donors were grouped into four age groups: young (average roughly 17 years), middle-aged (around 39), aged (approximately 58) and long-lived (about 90). To avoid experimental bias, donors of different ages were spread randomly across the sequencing lanes. For two donors (one aged 18 to 30 and one aged 80 or older), the study analyzed two additional independent replicas of 1 million unique cDNA reads from the same blood draw.

CDR1 and CDR2 were assigned from the germline V gene as SQVTM and ANQGSEA. The V end gives up 7 bases and the J end 7 bases, leaving 12 bases in the junction not matched to a gene. The CDR3 covers 14 residues, taking in both the cysteine and the phenylalanine. Solely the CDR3 DNA is kept, with 42 bases framed from the first base. Libraries came from 5' RACE. The listed sequencing device is Illumina HiSeq 2500. A second PCR of about 6 to 11 cycles was run with a J-beta primer mix and a sample-barcoded 5' primer. A unique molecular identifier was introduced onto each TCR beta cDNA molecule by a template-switch 5' adaptor carrying 12 random nucleotides. Each sample yielded at least 3 million CDR3-containing paired-end reads. The Mint cDNA synthesis kit, primed by a TRBC-specific oligonucleotide, was used to synthesize first-strand cDNA from all RNA. After uracil-DNA glycosylase treatment, a first 18-cycle PCR used universal primers M1SS and BC2_uni_R on all cDNA. The paper's processing steps were these. Normalization of each sample was performed by random selection of 1 million high-quality reads, each carrying a distinct molecular identifier. Instead of being binned into consensus sequences, reads with shared molecular identifiers were discarded. MiTCR, run with a Q25 quality threshold and the strictest error-elimination algorithm, handled CDR3 identification, clonotype clustering and error correction. A nonparametric unseen species model with Euler transformation was used to estimate lower-bound total TCR beta diversity. The public reads were run again by TCRdb, first through fastp at Q25 and then through MiXCR, and only productive beta chains were kept. Identical CDR3 proteins give one entry, which carries the most common genes and DNA. The V and J calls follow TCRdb's processing rather than the paper's. The sample table lists 600,000 to 850,000 distinct CDR3 sequences, roughly 45% of them with a count of one. The biggest ten clones account for more than 20% of the sample.

The donors were 40 or so Caucasian individuals from Russia, aged roughly 6 to 100 years, who were systemically healthy. Ten milliliters of peripheral blood were collected from each donor into EDTA-treated Vacutainer tubes. Ficoll-Paque density-gradient centrifugation was used to isolate PBMCs, with at least 7 million per sample. Trizol reagent was used to extract total RNA from PBMCs, with at least 5.5 micrograms per sample. The percentages of naive CD45RAhigh/CD27high T cells were determined by flow cytometry on a PBMC aliquot from every donor. This clonotype was seen a few times. No antigen is known for it. No qualities accompany the bases; no much larger clone lies one base away. Results and caveats for the whole study, not just this receptor: Because profiling used bulk unsorted PBMCs, naive and antigen-experienced compartments could not be compared conclusively. Estimates of total diversity from one million sequenced T cells were regarded as lower bounds and underestimates. Because donor CMV infection status was unknown, age-related changes in expanded clonotypes were potentially confounded. As age increased, observed TCR beta diversity per million T cells dropped in a roughly linear way, and a significant reduction was already evident by age 40. Compared with the aged group, the long-lived group had more naive CD4+ T cells, fewer expanded clones and increased TCR diversity, a pattern suggesting age selection. Observed TCR beta diversity correlated strongly with the percentage of naive T cells measured by flow cytometry.

The sample taken for sequencing was blood. Recombination linked TRBV29-1 to TRBJ2-1; a stretch of 8 junction bases matches TRBD2. The sequence was collected from a woman aged 55 to 70 in good health. The sequenced DNA: TGCAGCGGGGGGCGAGCGGGAGTCTGGAATGAGCAGTTCTTC. The encoded protein is CSGGRAGVWNEQFF.